Presented here are 9 T cell receptor beta chains from one specimen sequenced in a study of post-analysis software for immune sequencing data. Whole-study findings and limits: Controls showed lower frequencies than patients for four to six TRBV segments, and TRBV5-6, TRBV5-1 and TRBV20-1 were among these.

The antigens for these receptors are not known. Researchers reported that TCR beta cDNA libraries carried unique molecular identifiers. Via MiXCR, TCRdb re-called the PCR reads, giving one row per CDR3 protein. The repertoire holds 450,000 to 650,000 distinct CDR3 sequences, with 44% as singletons. Source material: blood. These TCRs come from a girl aged 5 to 17 with multiple sclerosis.

The genes are TRBV11-2 and TRBJ2-5, with 8 bases identical to TRBD1. The CDR3 has 16 amino acids. Germline-derived CDR1 and CDR2 are SGHAT and FQNNGV. J gave up 6 bases and V 7 bases, and 16 bases lay outside the gene matches. CDR3 region: CASNFDRGMAGQTQYF. The CDR3 DNA reads as TGTGCCAGCAACTTCGACAGGGGAATGGCAGGGCAGACCCAGTACTTC.

The rearrangement joins TRBV12-3 or TRBV12-4 to TRBJ2-7; D is perhaps TRBD1 or TRBD2 (5 bases each). The last part of the DNA fits TRBJ2-5 better; the J call may be wrong. This CDR3 spans 15 amino acids. The CDR3 nucleotides read TGTGCCAGCAGCCGCCGGTCGGTCGGGGCGGCGACCCAGTACTTC. Translating it yields CASSRRSVGAATQYF.

The chain has TRBV12-3 or TRBV12-4 and TRBJ1-5; possibly TRBD1 for D (5 bases). Trimming shortened V by 6 bases and J by 3 bases, and 15 bases separated the two germline ends. The CDR3 extends over 15 amino acids. As DNA, the CDR3 is TGTGCCAGCAGCTCATGGGACGGTTACAATCAGCCCCAGCATTTT. This sequence encodes CASSSWDGYNQPQHF.

The gene calls are TRBV12-3 or TRBV12-4 and TRBJ1-4, with TRBD1 matching 9 bases. This CDR3 comprises 16 residues. V lost 4 bases and J lost 8; bases outside the gene matches: 11. The CDR3 DNA reads as TGTGCCAGCAGTTCGCCGGGACAGGGTTATAGGGAAAAACTGTTTTTT. Amino acids: CASSSPGQGYREKLFF.

On this clonotype: The junction differs from germline at one of its ends, possibly a read error. The gene calls are TRBV7-9 and TRBJ2-7; the D is unclear. Near its end, the DNA agrees better with TRBJ2-5, so the J call may be wrong. The CDR3 length is 13 residues. Germline V lookup: CDR1 SEHNR, CDR2 FQNEAQ (reference sequence). The CDR3 reads CACSIVVQETQYF. The CDR3 DNA reads TGTGCCTGCAGCATCGTAGTTCAAGAGACCCAGTACTTC.

This clonotype appeared a single time. The chain couples TRBV7-2 to TRBJ1-2; 12 nucleotides agree with TRBD1. The germline V gene encodes CDR1 SGHTA and CDR2 FQGNSA. This CDR3 has 15 residues. The V segment lost 5 bases and the J segment 4 bases; nucleotides outside the gene matches: 5. The CDR3 bases are TGTGCCAGCAGCGGCGGGACAGGGGGCAGCTATGGCTACACCTTC. It encodes CASSGGTGGSYGYTF.

The gene calls are TRBV7-9 and TRBJ1-1; D ambiguous. V lost 5 bases and J lost 4, with 11 bases in between. There are 13 residues in the CDR3. Germline V lookup: CDR1 SEHNR, CDR2 FQNEAQ (reference sequence). CDR3 residues: CASSVTAGTEAFF. The CDR3 DNA is TGTGCCAGCAGCGTAACAGCGGGCACTGAAGCTTTCTTT.

The J gene is TRBJ2-5, the V gene TRBV10-3, with D unresolved. Near its end, the DNA agrees better with TRBJ2-7, so the J call may be wrong. The CDR3 is 14 residues long. From germline, CDR1 is ENHRY and CDR2 SYGVKD. The DNA of the CDR3 is TGTGCCATCAGTGATTATACAGAGTTCTACGAGCAGTACTTC. Protein sequence: CAISDYTEFYEQYF.

This clonotype turned up a few times. The chain has TRBV18 and TRBJ1-2; D uncertain. Germline lookup yields CDR1 KGHSH and CDR2 LQKENI. V lost 3 bases to trimming and J lost 0 bases, with 5 bases between them. The CDR3 extends over 13 amino acids. The CDR3 region has the DNA TGTGCCAGCTCACCGGGATCTAACTATGGCTACACCTTC. Protein product: CASSPGSNYGYTF.